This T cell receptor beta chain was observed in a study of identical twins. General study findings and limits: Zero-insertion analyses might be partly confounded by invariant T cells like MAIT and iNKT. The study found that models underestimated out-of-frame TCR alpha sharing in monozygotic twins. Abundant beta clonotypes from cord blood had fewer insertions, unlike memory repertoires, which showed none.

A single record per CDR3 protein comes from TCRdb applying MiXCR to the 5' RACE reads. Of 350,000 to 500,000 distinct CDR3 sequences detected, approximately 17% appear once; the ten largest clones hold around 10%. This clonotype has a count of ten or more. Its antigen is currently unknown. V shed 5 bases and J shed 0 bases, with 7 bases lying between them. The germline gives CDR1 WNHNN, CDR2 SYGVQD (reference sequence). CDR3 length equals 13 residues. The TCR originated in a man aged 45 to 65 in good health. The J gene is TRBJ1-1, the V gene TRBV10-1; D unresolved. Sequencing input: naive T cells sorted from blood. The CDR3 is CASSPGMNTEAFF. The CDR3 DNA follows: TGCGCCAGCAGTCCCGGGATGAACACTGAAGCTTTCTTT.